This T cell receptor (beta chain) is drawn from a study of shared clonotypes between healthy human individuals. Using immunoSEQ multiplex PCR, the repertoire was profiled, and TCRdb retains in-frame clones only, with some absent. The sample records about 2.4 million clones, roughly 93% being singletons. The sequencing sample was made of naive CD4+ T cells from PBMCs. The sample's subset: CD45RA+ positively selected. This TCR was sampled from a man aged 18 to 30 in good health. Some clones in this sample may be carry-over from other donors' samples.

CDR3 bases: TGTGCCACCAGCAGAGTGGTACAGCTAAACACCGGGGAGCTGTTTTTT. It translates to CATSRVVQLNTGELFF. The rearrangement uses TRBV15 and TRBJ2-2; D is unclear. The V end lost 1 base, the J end lost 2 bases, and 11 bases lay between the germline ends. This CDR3 comprises 16 residues. Germline assignment: CDR1 LNHNV and CDR2 YYDKDF (reference sequence).